Given below is one TCR beta chain in context. This sample is part of a study of blood T cell repertoires in COVID-19. Study-level information: Researchers got acute and convalescent COVID-19 samples from the United States, Italy and Spain.

Per the original methods: Quantification of nucleated cells was approximated via reference gene primer amplification. Produced via immunoSEQ multiplex PCR; TCRdb's table is partial and in-frame only. The DNA gave D and trimming, while V, J and clone size come from that table. The top ten hold around 4.8% of the sample, which has about 140,000 clones, less than 80% seen once. Germline V gene sequence: CDR1 SGHAT, CDR2 FQDESV (reference sequence). This CDR3 region has 14 residues. Trimming left V 1 base short and J 10 bases short, with 14 bases between. This clonotype was sampled from a woman aged 80 or older with active or convalescent COVID-19. Sequenced input: peripheral blood. The V call is TRBV11-1, the J call TRBJ2-1, with D perhaps TRBD2 (5 bases). CDR3: CASSLVTRGLEQFF. For the CDR3, the DNA is TGTGCCAGCAGCTTAGTAACCCGGGGTTTAGAGCAGTTCTTC.